The rows below give T cell receptor beta chains drawn from one sample of a study of cytomegalovirus exposure and HLA in healthy donors. The protocol was immunoSEQ multiplex PCR, while the TCRdb copy is restricted to in-frame clones and leaves out a portion. The sample lists approximately 140,000 clones; 80% to 90% were seen once. Sequenced sample: PBMCs. The receptors stem from a woman aged 25-40 years in good health and CMV-seronegative. Each CDR3 is given with its conserved first and last residue. A D gene is named only where the DNA matches it firmly. Where a row states a size, it is once, few, many or the class of an expanded clone; other rows omit it.

abundance,j_gene,v_gene,d_gene,CDR3aa,CDR3nt
NA,TRBJ2-2,TRBV6-1,NA,CASSEASDRPTGELFF,TGTGCCAGCAGTGAAGCGTCCGACAGGCCCACCGGGGAGCTGTTTTTT
NA,TRBJ2-5,TRBV7-3,TRBD2,CASSPQLAGVETQYF,TGTGCCAGCAGCCCACAACTAGCGGGGGTAGAGACCCAGTACTTC
NA,TRBJ1-5,TRBV19,NA,CASSPGTQYQPQHF,TGTGCCAGTAGTCCGGGGACTCAATATCAGCCCCAGCATTTT
NA,TRBJ2-3,TRBV4-3,TRBD1,CASSQDTSTGLDTQYF,TGCGCCAGCAGCCAAGATACCTCGACAGGGCTGGATACGCAGTATTTT
few,TRBJ1-2,TRBV2,NA,CASTRTSRVGYTF,TGTGCCAGCACCAGAACTTCCAGGGTTGGCTACACCTTC
NA,TRBJ1-5,TRBV4-3,NA,CASSRQGGQPQHF,TGCGCCAGCAGCCGGCAGGGCGGCCAGCCCCAGCATTTT
NA,TRBJ2-5,TRBV5-1,TRBD2,CASNGLAGGPETQYF,TGCGCCAGTAACGGTTTAGCGGGGGGGCCAGAGACCCAGTACTTC
NA,TRBJ1-1,TRBV27,TRBD1,CASSPRTGGWNTEAFF,TGTGCCAGCAGTCCACGCACAGGGGGTTGGAACACTGAAGCTTTCTTT
NA,TRBJ2-5,TRBV5-1,TRBD1,CASSYSGQSQETQYF,TGCGCCAGCAGCTACTCGGGACAGTCTCAAGAGACCCAGTACTTC
NA,TRBJ1-3,TRBV7-9,TRBD1,CASSQGQGIGNTIYF,TGTGCCAGCAGCCAGGGACAGGGGATCGGAAACACCATATATTTT
few,TRBJ1-5,TRBV30,TRBD1,CAWSVGGDGQPQHF,TGTGCCTGGAGTGTAGGGGGCGATGGGCAGCCCCAGCATTTT
NA,TRBJ1-1,TRBV11-2,NA,CASSTGGEAFF,TGTGCCAGCAGCACGGGGGGTGAAGCTTTCTTT
NA,TRBJ2-7,TRBV5-1,TRBD2,CASSSTSGSEQYF,TGCGCCAGCAGCTCCACTAGCGGGTCCGAGCAGTACTTC
NA,TRBJ2-1,TRBV2,NA,CASTPQGYNEQFF,TGTGCCAGCACTCCCCAGGGTTACAATGAGCAGTTCTTC
NA,TRBJ2-1,TRBV7-8,TRBD2,CASSQEGLSYEQFF,TGTGCCAGCAGCCAAGAGGGACTATCGTATGAGCAGTTCTTC
NA,TRBJ2-1,TRBV5-1,TRBD2,CASSLALAGVVNEQFF,TGCGCCAGCAGCTTGGCCCTAGCGGGCGTTGTCAATGAGCAGTTCTTC